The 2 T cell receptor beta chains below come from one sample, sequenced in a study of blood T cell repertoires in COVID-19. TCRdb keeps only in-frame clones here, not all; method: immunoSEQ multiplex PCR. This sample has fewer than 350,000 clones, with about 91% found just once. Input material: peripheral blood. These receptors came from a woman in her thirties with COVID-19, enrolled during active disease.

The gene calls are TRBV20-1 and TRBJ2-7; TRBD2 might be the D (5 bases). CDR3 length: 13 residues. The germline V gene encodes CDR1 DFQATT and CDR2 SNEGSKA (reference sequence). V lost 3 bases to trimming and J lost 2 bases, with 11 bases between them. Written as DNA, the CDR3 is TGCAGTGCTAGTAGCCGGGAACCCTACGAGCAGTACTTC. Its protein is CSASSREPYEQYF.

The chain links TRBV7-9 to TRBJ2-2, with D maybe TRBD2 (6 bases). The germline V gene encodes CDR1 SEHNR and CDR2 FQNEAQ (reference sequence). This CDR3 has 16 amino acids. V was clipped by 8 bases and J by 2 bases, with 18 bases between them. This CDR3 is CASSPPRGINTGELFF. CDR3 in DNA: TGTGCCAGCTCCCCCCCCCGGGGGATTAACACCGGGGAGCTGTTTTTT. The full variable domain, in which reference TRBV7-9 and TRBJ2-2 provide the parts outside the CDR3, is DTGVSQNPRHKITKRGQNVTFRCDPISEHNRLYWYRQTLGQGPEFLTYFQNEAQLEKSRLLSDRFSAERPKGSFSTLEIQRTEQGDSAMYLCASSPPRGINTGELFFGEGSRLTVL.